Presented here are 28 T cell receptor beta chains from one specimen sequenced in a study of OX40 agonist ivuxolimab in advanced cancers. Profiled with immunoSEQ multiplex PCR; TCRdb holds only in-frame clones, not every one. The sample has 35,000 to 40,000 clones; 92% are singletons. The sequenced sample was CD4+ or CD8+ T cells sorted from blood, obtained in a trial of the OX40 agonist ivuxolimab. The origin of the receptors is an adult with an advanced solid tumor such as melanoma, head and neck, liver or kidney cancer.

V and J are TRBV14 and TRBJ2-2, with 10 bases lining up with TRBD2. Germline CDR1 reads SGHDN; CDR2 reads FVKESK. The CDR3 contains 15 residues. Trimming took 4 bases from V and 5 from J; bases not matched to a gene: 4. The CDR3 is CASSPELAGTGELFF. The CDR3 coding sequence is TGTGCCAGCAGCCCCGAACTAGCGGGAACCGGGGAGCTGTTTTTT. Based on the CDR3 plus reference TRBV14 and TRBJ2-2, the full variable domain is EAGVTQFPSHSVIEKGQTVTLRCDPISGHDNLYWYRRVMGKEIKFLLHFVKESKQDESGMPNNRFLAERTGGTYSTLKVQPAELEDSGVYFCASSPELAGTGELFFGEGSRLTVL.

The rearrangement uses TRBV20-1 and TRBJ2-7; no firm D call. Germline-derived CDR1 and CDR2 are DFQATT and SNEGSKA (reference sequence). The CDR3 consists of 11 residues. Trimming stripped 1 base from V and 7 bases from J, with 8 bases between. CDR3 nucleotide sequence: TGCAGTGCTAGAGTGGGTATTGAGCAGTACGTC. This gives the protein CSARVGIEQYV.

The chain combines TRBV6-5 with TRBJ1-4; maybe TRBD1 (6 bases). This CDR3 is built from 14 residues. Germline V lookup: CDR1 MNHEY, CDR2 SVGAGI. V was trimmed by 2 bases and J by 5 bases, leaving 9 bases between them. CDR3 residues: CASSYGQYNEKLFF. The CDR3 nucleotides are TGTGCCAGCAGTTACGGACAGTACAATGAAAAACTGTTTTTT.

The CDR3 nucleotides read TGTGCCAGCAGCACTTCGGGGGGGTACGAGCAGTACGTC. Translating gives CASSTSGGYEQYV. The V call is TRBV7-2, the J call TRBJ2-7, with TRBD2 matching 8 bases. V lost 5 bases, J lost 4 bases, and 4 bases stayed unmatched. Germline V lookup: CDR1 SGHTA, CDR2 FQGNSA. The CDR3 runs to 13 residues.

The rearrangement joins TRBV21-1 to TRBJ2-5; the table's D call TRBD1 went unverified against the DNA. TRBV21-1 constitutes a pseudogene. This CDR3 is built from 15 residues. CDR3 coding DNA: TGTGCCAGCAGCCCCCGGGACAGGGGGAATGAGACCCAGTACTTC. Translation gives CASSPRDRGNETQYF.

V and J are TRBV5-6 and TRBJ2-1, with a tentative D call TRBD2 (5 bases). CDR3 size: 15 residues. The germline V gene has CDR1 SGHDT and CDR2 YYEEEE. Trimming left V 0 bases short and J 5 bases short, with 12 bases between. The CDR3 DNA follows: TGTGCCAGCAGCTTGGGAGGGAGAGGAAACAATGAGCAGTTCTTC. Translation: CASSLGGRGNNEQFF.

V gene TRBV6-1 combines with J gene TRBJ2-3, with TRBD1 matching 7 bases. Germline CDR1 is MNHNS and CDR2 is SASEGT. V shed 6 bases and J 2 bases; nucleotides not matched to a gene: 2. This CDR3 has 13 amino acids. For the CDR3, the DNA is TGTGCCAGCAGAACAGGGGACACAGATACGCAGTATTTT. Amino acid sequence: CASRTGDTDTQYF.

This clone was counted once. This rearrangement joins TRBV6-8 to TRBJ2-1; TRBD1 is a possible D gene (6 bases). The ends were cut back, 6 bases at V and 6 bases at J, with 15 bases in the middle. The CDR3 runs to 14 residues. Germline V lookup: CDR1 MNHGY, CDR2 SAAAGT. CDR3 sequence reads: CASSLTGMGNEQFF. As DNA, the CDR3 is TGTGCCAGCAGCCTGACAGGAATGGGCAATGAGCAGTTCTTC.

V usage is TRBV11-2 and J usage is TRBJ2-1; 8 bases fit TRBD2. Trimming cost V 4 bases and J 2 bases; bases outside gene matches: 4. The length of the CDR3 is 15 residues. CDR1 is SGHAT, CDR2 FQNNGV, per germline. CDR3 in amino acids: CASSSPREAYNEQFF. DNA of the CDR3: TGTGCCAGCAGCTCTCCGCGGGAGGCCTACAATGAGCAGTTCTTC. Drawing the rest from reference TRBV11-2 and TRBJ2-1, the complete variable domain is EAGVAQSPRYKIIEKRQSVAFWCNPISGHATLYWYQQILGQGPKLLIQFQNNGVVDDSQLPKDRFSAERLKGVDSTLKIQPAKLEDSAVYLCASSSPREAYNEQFFGPGTRLTVL.

The chain recombines TRBV7-2 with TRBJ2-1; no definite D call. The V end was cut by 5 bases, the J end by 2 bases, with 10 bases between. From germline, CDR1 is SGHTA and CDR2 FQGNSA. This CDR3 has 14 residues. The CDR3 DNA reads TGTGCCAGCAGCCCGCCCGTCACCTACAATGAGCAGTTCTTC. As protein: CASSPPVTYNEQFF. The entire variable domain, with the rest obtained from reference TRBV7-2 and TRBJ2-1, is as follows: GAGVSQSPSNKVTEKGKDVELRCDPISGHTALYWYRQSLGQGLEFLIYFQGNSAPDKSGLPSDRFSAERTGGSVSTLTIQRTQQEDSAVYLCASSPPVTYNEQFFGPGTRLTVL.

V usage is TRBV27 and J usage is TRBJ2-3, with 9 bases lining up with TRBD2. The CDR3 length is 14 residues. CDR1 is MNHEY, CDR2 SMNVEV, per germline (reference sequence). The J segment lost 2 bases and the V segment lost 7 bases, leaving 4 bases of the junction unmatched. CDR3 nucleotides: TGTGCCAGCACGCTAGCGGGAACCACAGATACGCAGTATTTT. This gives the protein CASTLAGTTDTQYF.

The V and J genes are TRBV29-1 and TRBJ2-1; 13 bases are shared with TRBD2. The J segment lost 4 bases and the V segment lost 7 bases, leaving 7 bases of the junction unmatched. The CDR3 contains 15 residues. The germline CDR1 and CDR2 sequences are SQVTM and ANQGSEA. Written as DNA, the CDR3 is TGCAGCGGAGGACTAGCGGGAGACCTATACAATGAGCAGTTCTTC. It is translated as CSGGLAGDLYNEQFF.

The chain joins TRBV11-2 to TRBJ1-2; D not resolved. The germline V and J ends were trimmed by 3 bases and 2 bases, with 13 bases remaining between them. Germline CDR1 is SGHAT and CDR2 is FQNNGV. This CDR3 region has 15 residues. The CDR3 region is CASSLRSDLNYGYTF. CDR3 nucleotides: TGTGCCAGCAGCTTGAGGTCGGACCTCAACTATGGCTACACCTTC.

The rearrangement joins TRBV7-2 to TRBJ2-5; D might be TRBD1 (5 bases). This CDR3 spans 16 amino acids. V lost 5 bases and J lost 5, with 21 bases in between. From germline, CDR1 is SGHTA and CDR2 FQGNSA. The CDR3 reads CASSNPGQALVETQYF. CDR3 DNA sequence: TGTGCCAGCAGCAACCCCGGACAAGCCCTTGTTGAGACCCAGTACTTC.

This chain connects TRBV7-9 to TRBJ2-1; unclear D gene. Germline loops: CDR1 SEHNR, CDR2 FQNEAQ (reference sequence). This CDR3 has 14 amino acids. V gave up 7 bases and J gave up 7 bases, with 17 bases separating them. The CDR3 loop reads CASTLRLDHNEQFF. The CDR3, as DNA: TGTGCCAGCACTCTTCGGCTAGACCATAATGAGCAGTTCTTC.

This rearrangement joins TRBV29-1 to TRBJ2-1, with TRBD2 matching over 8 bases. The germline V gene encodes CDR1 SQVTM and CDR2 ANQGSEA. The CDR3 has 14 amino acids. Germline trimming cut 4 bases from V and 0 bases from J; bases unmatched to any gene: 2. CDR3 protein: CSVGSGSSYNEQFF. For the CDR3, the DNA is TGCAGCGTTGGGAGCGGGAGCTCCTACAATGAGCAGTTCTTC.

The chain couples TRBV5-1 to TRBJ1-1; 10 bases line up with TRBD1. Germline V gene sequence: CDR1 SGHRS, CDR2 YFSETQ. With V trimmed by 3 bases and J by 7 bases, 15 bases remained unmatched. CDR3 length equals 17 residues. CDR3: CASSSFRDRGKSGEAFF. DNA for the CDR3: TGCGCCAGCAGCTCGTTCCGGGACAGGGGTAAGTCGGGTGAAGCTTTCTTT.

The CDR3 DNA follows: TGTGCCAGTAGTATAGCACAGGGAACTAATGAAAAACTGTTTTTT. It codes for CASSIAQGTNEKLFF. The chain has TRBV19 and TRBJ1-4; weak D call: TRBD1 (6 bases). CDR3 length equals 15 residues. In germline, CDR1 is LNHDA, CDR2 SQIVND (reference sequence). Trimming removed 1 base from V and 1 base from J, with 7 bases in between.

The rearrangement links TRBV5-4 to TRBJ1-2; TRBD1 is a possible D gene (5 bases). V lost 0 bases and J lost 7, with 10 bases in between. The CDR3 contains 13 residues. Germline V gene lookup returns CDR1 SGHNT and CDR2 YYREEE (reference sequence). For the CDR3, the DNA is TGTGCCAGCAGCTTGGCCGGAGGGGCTGGCTACACCTTC. Protein product: CASSLAGGAGYTF.

This clone qualifies as large (0.1 to 1%). This sequence joins TRBV6-1 and TRBJ2-7, with TRBD1 identical over 10 bases. Trimming took 5 bases from V and 5 from J; bases not matched to a gene: 3. This CDR3 region has 13 residues. Looked up from germline, CDR1 is MNHNS and CDR2 is SASEGT. Here the CDR3 DNA reads TGTGCCAGCAGTTCCGGGACAGGGGACGAGCAGTACGTC. It specifies CASSSGTGDEQYV.

The gene calls are TRBV10-3 and TRBJ2-1; 8 bases are a match to TRBD2. V shed 2 bases and J 10 bases; nucleotides not matched to a gene: 13. This CDR3 contains 16 residues. Germline CDR1 reads ENHRY; CDR2 reads SYGVKD. CDR3 coding DNA: TGTGCCATCAGTGAGCGTGCGGGAGGCAACTCAATGGAGCAGTTCTTC. Protein sequence: CAISERAGGNSMEQFF.

This CDR3 reads CASSIGLAGYTGELFF. The CDR3 coding sequence is TGTGCCAGTAGTATAGGGCTAGCGGGATACACCGGGGAGCTGTTTTTT. J is TRBJ2-2 and V is TRBV19; 9 bases match TRBD2. The germline V gene has CDR1 LNHDA and CDR2 SQIVND (reference sequence). The J segment lost 3 bases and the V segment lost 1 base, leaving 3 bases of the junction unmatched. The CDR3 spans 16 residues.

The chain has TRBV5-6 and TRBJ1-4; 7 positions agree with TRBD1. Germline loops: CDR1 SGHDT, CDR2 YYEEEE. Unmatched junction bases numbered 6, after V lost 4 bases and J lost 6 bases. This CDR3 is 14 amino acids long. The CDR3 nucleotides are TGTGCCAGCAGCCAGGGGGGGAGTTATGAAAAACTGTTTTTT. This sequence encodes CASSQGGSYEKLFF.

The V and J genes are TRBV11-3 and TRBJ2-1; TRBD1 aligns across 7 bases. J gave up 9 bases and V 4 bases, and 15 bases lay outside the gene matches. The germline CDR1 and CDR2 sequences are SGHNT and YENEEA. The CDR3 totals 16 residues. The CDR3 spells CASSSSHRGRIGEQFF. The CDR3 coding sequence is TGTGCCAGCAGCTCCTCCCACAGGGGACGTATTGGTGAGCAGTTCTTC.

This sequence joins TRBV11-2 and TRBJ2-7, with TRBD1 matching 9 bases. Germline-derived CDR1 and CDR2 are SGHAT and FQNNGV. V gave up 5 bases and J gave up 3 bases; unmatched junction bases: 5. This CDR3 region has 14 residues. The CDR3 DNA is TGTGCCAGCAGCACAGGACAGGGGAACTACGAGCAGTACTTC. It is translated as CASSTGQGNYEQYF.

The V gene is TRBV2, the J gene TRBJ2-1; D unclear. The V end lost 6 bases, the J end lost 1 base, and 13 bases lay between the germline ends. CDR1 SNHLY and CDR2 FYNNEI come from the germline V gene. CDR3 length equals 15 residues. CDR3 DNA sequence: TGTGCCAGCAGGGGATCAGCTGAGTCCTACAATGAGCAGTTCTTC. Translation: CASRGSAESYNEQFF.

The CDR3 protein is CASSRQGMNTEAFF. The CDR3 region has the DNA TGTGCCAGCAGCCGACAGGGGATGAACACTGAAGCTTTCTTT. V and J are TRBV6-5 and TRBJ1-1, with 8 bases that match TRBD1. Germline assignment: CDR1 MNHEY and CDR2 SVGAGI. J lost 0 bases, V lost 6 bases, and 3 bases had no gene match. The CDR3 spans 14 residues.

The chain couples TRBV7-9 to TRBJ1-3, with 9 nucleotides matching TRBD1. The germline gives CDR1 SEHNR, CDR2 FQNEAQ (reference sequence). The CDR3 sequence is 14 residues long. V dropped 5 bases and J dropped 8; count of bases not matched to a gene: 7. Here the CDR3 reads CASSPGQGKDTIYF. In DNA form, the CDR3 reads TGTGCCAGCAGCCCTGGACAGGGGAAGGACACCATATATTTT.